The source of this T cell receptor (beta chain) is a study of blood T cell repertoires in COVID-19. Study background: Spain, Italy and the United States supplied samples that represented acute and convalescent COVID-19. Sample material is recorded as cDNA or gDNA derived from T cells, B-cell-depleted T cells, or PBMCs.

Germline V gene lookup returns CDR1 SGHRS and CDR2 YFSETQ. There are 14 residues in the CDR3. V was cut by 5 bases and J by 8 bases, with 17 bases left in between. In the authors' methods: Amplifying reference gene primers gave estimates of nucleated cell counts. Assay used: immunoSEQ multiplex PCR; TCRdb lists only in-frame clones, some missing. That table is the source of V, J and clone size, and D and trimming were worked out from the DNA. The sample holds around 260,000 clones, roughly 85% seen once. The specimen was peripheral blood. The sequence derives from a man between 60 and 70 years old who had recovered from COVID-19. The rearrangement joins TRBV5-1 to TRBJ2-1, with a possible D match to TRBD1 (6 bases). DNA for the CDR3: TGCGCCAGCAGGAAAACAGGGAATCAGTATGAGCAGTTCTTC. Protein sequence: CASRKTGNQYEQFF.